This T cell receptor (beta chain) was profiled in a study of response to subunit inactivated influenza vaccine (dated by TCRdb to the late 2010s). Broadly, across the study: To follow how T cells responded to a trivalent subunit inactivated influenza vaccine, the researchers relied on deep quantitative profiling of the T cell receptor repertoire. Summary of the overall study and its limitations: The authors suggested that each seasonal influenza vaccination may recruit only a limited number of new T cells.

The CDR3 holds 16 amino acids from the cysteine to the phenylalanine. The sequence is cut down to CDR3 DNA, 48 bases in frame from base 1. V is trimmed back by 6 bases and J by 3 bases, and the junction contains 15 bases that no gene match accounts for. Looking up the germline V gene (reference sequence) yields CDR1 DFQATT and CDR2 SNEGSKA. This sample's time point label indicates: more than 35 days after influenza vaccine administration. The library came from RT-PCR. For sequencing, an Illumina HiSeq 2500 was employed. The public reads were reprocessed in TCRdb via fastp at Q25 and MiXCR, keeping in-frame beta chains. Under each unique CDR3 protein, matching rows form one entry showing the most common genes and DNA. Counted in this sample were 150,000 to 200,000 distinct CDR3 sequences; 11% of them appeared once. The top ten clonotypes cover roughly 12% of the sample. This clonotype was counted a few times. This clone's antigen is unknown. The sample holds no much larger clone one base away, and base qualities are not on file.

The starting material was non-naive T cells sorted from PBMCs, obtained 35 to 45 days after vaccination. Explained via the paper, the cell subset or site label denotes: memory T cell fraction. This clonotype was obtained from a man between 45 and 60 years old who received an inactivated influenza vaccine. Donor details come from another sample of the same person, matched by shared clones. The V and J segments used are TRBV20-1 and TRBJ1-2; 8 nucleotides in the junction match TRBD1. DNA sequence: TGCAGTGCCACCAGACAGGGGTGGATTTTGGACTATGGCTACACCTTC. Its protein product is CSATRQGWILDYGYTF.